The 3 T cell receptor beta chains below all came from one sample that was sequenced in a study of esophageal squamous cell carcinoma tumors. PCR used a TCR alpha or TCR beta constant-region primer with a P20EA primer, then nested PCR with CA2 or CB2. Unbiased adaptor ligation RT-PCR amplified the TCR genes, and a polyT18-containing BSL-18E primer primed reverse transcription. TCRdb passed the 5' RACE reads through MiXCR, listing each CDR3 protein once. This sample contains more than 30 distinct CDR3 sequences. The sequenced sample consisted of tumor tissue. The receptors here all came from a man aged 45 to 85 with esophageal squamous cell carcinoma.

The chain links TRBV6-1 to TRBJ2-4; D is unresolved. Germline V gives CDR1 MNHNS, CDR2 SASEGT. The CDR3 runs 13 residues. V lost 5 bases, J lost 0 bases, and 5 bases lay in between. The CDR3 nucleotides read TGTGCCAGCAGTAGATTAGCCAAAAACATTCAGTACTTC. Its translation is CASSRLAKNIQYF.

Regarding this clonotype: A much larger clone differs by one base, so this may be a read error. The CDR3 DNA reads TGCGCCAGCAGTGAGTGGAGGCTAGTGTACGAGCAGTACTTC. Translating it yields CASSEWRLVYEQYF. The chain recombines TRBV10-2 with TRBJ2-7, with D possibly being TRBD2 (5 bases). V was cut by 1 base and J by 4 bases, with 11 bases left in between. The CDR3 runs 14 residues. Per germline, CDR1 WSHSY and CDR2 SAAADI.

This clonotype was detected only a few times. The chain joins TRBV6-2 or TRBV6-3 to TRBJ2-3; D call uncertain. Trimming pared 5 bases from V and 5 bases from J, leaving 14 bases between. The CDR3 has 14 residues. Germline CDR1 reads MNHEY; CDR2 reads SVGEGT. Written as DNA, the CDR3 is TGTGCCAGCAGTACCTCTAACTCGGGAGATACGCAGTATTTT. Encoded protein: CASSTSNSGDTQYF.